This is a list of T cell receptor beta chains from one sample in a study of T cell responses to AZD1222 COVID-19 vaccine. The repertoire was sequenced with immunoSEQ multiplex PCR; TCRdb's copy has only in-frame clones and lacks some. There are around 130,000 clones in the sample; about 82% occur only once, and 9.5% to 15% lies in the top ten. This sample comprised peripheral blood, obtained on day 0 of AZD1222 vaccination. The source is an adult in good health. Each CDR3 is given with its conserved first and last residue. A D gene is named only where the DNA matches it firmly. The size entry is marked missing in some rows and otherwise reads once, few, many or a size class.

cdr3_nt	cdr3_aa	d_call	v_call	j_call	clone_size
TGTGCCAGCAGCTTACAGGACACCGGGGAGCTGTTTTTT	CASSLQDTGELFF	.	TRBV7-6	TRBJ2-2	.
TGTGCCAGCAGCTTACAGGGAAGCAATCAGCCCCAGCATTTT	CASSLQGSNQPQHF	.	TRBV5-4	TRBJ1-5	.
TGTGCCAGTAGTACCCAAGTTGGACCCCTCCACTTT	CASSTQVGPLHF	.	TRBV19	TRBJ1-6	.
TGTGCCAGTAGCCCACCCAGGGGTGAAGCTTTCTTT	CASSPPRGEAFF	.	TRBV19	TRBJ1-1	few
TGTGCCAGCATCCCAGATCCGGGACAGGGTCGTGGTTTTGGGGCCGGGGAGCTGTTTTTT	CASIPDPGQGRGFGAGELFF	.	TRBV21-1	TRBJ2-2	.
TGCGCCAGCAGCTTACCGGGCATAGATGAAAAACTGTTTTTT	CASSLPGIDEKLFF	.	TRBV5-1	TRBJ1-4	.
TGTGCCAGCAGCTTTTGGGGGGGGTATGGCACAGATACGCAGTATTTT	CASSFWGGYGTDTQYF	TRBD2	TRBV7-9	TRBJ2-3	.
TGTGCCAGCAGAGGGGTTTCGCACTATGGCTACACCTTC	CASRGVSHYGYTF	.	TRBV2	TRBJ1-2	.
TGTGCCAGCAGTTTATATTCCTCTGCGCCTAACTATGGCTACACCTTC	CASSLYSSAPNYGYTF	.	TRBV27	TRBJ1-2	.
TGTGCCAGCAGCTTAAATCCGCTGTCAGGGGGAGGCCATGGCTACACCTTC	CASSLNPLSGGGHGYTF	TRBD1	TRBV7-2	TRBJ1-2	.
TGTGCCAGCAGCTCGGGGGGCTCGGACACCGGGGAGCTGTTTTTT	CASSSGGSDTGELFF	.	TRBV11-3	TRBJ2-2	.
TGTGCCAGCAGGAGGACAGGGTATGGGGAAAAACTGTTTTTT	CASRRTGYGEKLFF	TRBD1	TRBV6-5	TRBJ1-4	.
TGCGCCAGCAGTTGGGCTGGGAACACTGAAGCTTTCTTT	CASSWAGNTEAFF	.	TRBV5-1	TRBJ1-1	.
TGTGCCAGCAGACCGGGTCGGGGGGAAAAACTGTTTTTT	CASRPGRGEKLFF	.	TRBV6-6	TRBJ1-4	.
TGTGCCAGCAGCCAAGAGATGGCGGGAGAGCAGTTCTTC	CASSQEMAGEQFF	.	TRBV14	TRBJ2-1	.
TGTGCCAGCAGCTCCCTCGGCGGGGCCTACGAGCAGTACTTC	CASSSLGGAYEQYF	.	TRBV11-2	TRBJ2-7	.
TGTGCCAGCAGTGAAGCAGGGGGCGAGGGCACTGAAGCTTTCTTT	CASSEAGGEGTEAFF	TRBD1	TRBV6-1	TRBJ1-1	.
TGTGCCAGCAGCGCCAGGGGGATAGGTGGCTACACCTTC	CASSARGIGGYTF	TRBD1	TRBV7-9	TRBJ1-2	.
TGTGCCAGCAGCGTAGAAGTGCTGGGCAATCAGCCCCAGCATTTT	CASSVEVLGNQPQHF	.	TRBV9	TRBJ1-5	.
TGCGCCAGCAGCCAAGCCAGGGCCAACGTCCTGACTTTC	CASSQARANVLTF	.	TRBV4-3	TRBJ2-6	.
TGTGCCAGCAGAAATTTAGGGCCAGGTTTGGACTATGGCTACACCTTC	CASRNLGPGLDYGYTF	.	TRBV7-6	TRBJ1-2	.
TGTGCCAGCAGTTTTGGGGACCGTAGGGCTGAAGCTTTCTTT	CASSFGDRRAEAFF	.	TRBV28	TRBJ1-1	.
TGCGCCAGCAGCTTGGTAGGGACTAGCGGGCAAGAGACCCAGTACTTC	CASSLVGTSGQETQYF	TRBD2	TRBV5-1	TRBJ2-5	.
TGCGCCAGCAGCCAACCGGGACAGAACACCGGGGAGCTGTTTTTT	CASSQPGQNTGELFF	.	TRBV5-1	TRBJ2-2	.
TGTGCCAGCAGCTTGGTGGCAGCGGGGGAGACCCAGTACTTC	CASSLVAAGETQYF	TRBD2	TRBV5-4	TRBJ2-5	.
TGCGCCAGCAGCACTGGACTAGCGGGCCGGAAGTATTTT	CASSTGLAGRKYF	TRBD2	TRBV5-1	TRBJ2-3	.
TGTGCCAGTAGTATAGTCGGGGCCAGCTACGAGCAGTACTTC	CASSIVGASYEQYF	.	TRBV19	TRBJ2-7	.
TGCGCCAGCAGTTTTGGAGAGGCAGGGGAAAAACTGTTTTTT	CASSFGEAGEKLFF	.	TRBV5-1	TRBJ1-4	.
TGCGCCAGCAGCCCCAGGACGGAGAACACTGAAGCTTTCTTT	CASSPRTENTEAFF	.	TRBV5-1	TRBJ1-1	once
TGTGCCACCAGCAGCCAAAGGGGAGCGGGAGGCAATGAGCAGTTCTTC	CATSSQRGAGGNEQFF	TRBD2	TRBV15	TRBJ2-1	.
TGTGCCAGCAGCTTAGTCAGCTCTGGGAGCACAGATACGCAGTATTTT	CASSLVSSGSTDTQYF	.	TRBV11-2	TRBJ2-3	.
TGTGCCAGCAGGACAGACAGGGTCTCCTCCTACGAGCAGTACTTC	CASRTDRVSSYEQYF	TRBD1	TRBV5-4	TRBJ2-7	.
TGCAGTGCTCAGGACAGGGGAAAACTGTTTTTT	CSAQDRGKLFF	TRBD1	TRBV20-1	TRBJ1-4	once
TGTGCCAGCTCAACCAGATCCAATGAGCAGTTCTTC	CASSTRSNEQFF	.	TRBV18	TRBJ2-1	.
TGTGCCAGCAGCCAAGATCAGGCGTACGGCAGGGCGGGGGGATATAGCAATCAGCCCCAGCATTTT	CASSQDQAYGRAGGYSNQPQHF	.	TRBV3-1/TRBV3-2	TRBJ1-5	.
TGTGCCAGCACGACAGGGTATCAGCCCCAGCATTTT	CASTTGYQPQHF	TRBD1	TRBV28	TRBJ1-5	.
TGCGCCAGCGGTTTTGGGGGCAATCAGCCCCAGCATTTT	CASGFGGNQPQHF	.	TRBV10-2	TRBJ1-5	once
TGTGCCAGCAGCTTCGGGACTTCTAACTATGGCTACACCTTC	CASSFGTSNYGYTF	.	TRBV7-8	TRBJ1-2	.
TGTGCCAGCAGCTTACATGGTCCGAACACTGAAGCTTTCTTT	CASSLHGPNTEAFF	.	TRBV7-2	TRBJ1-1	.
TGTGCCAGCAGTCCGGGGACAGCAAATCAAGAGACCCAGTACTTC	CASSPGTANQETQYF	TRBD1	TRBV6-5	TRBJ2-5	.
TGTGCCAGCTCACCTGTCTTCGGGAGCTACGAGCAGTACTTC	CASSPVFGSYEQYF	.	TRBV18	TRBJ2-7	.
TGTGCCAGCAGTTATAGCGGGAGAACAGATACGCAGTATTTT	CASSYSGRTDTQYF	TRBD2	TRBV7-8	TRBJ2-3	.
TGTGCCACCAGCAGAGAGTCGGCAGGCCATAGCAATCAGCCCCAGCATTTT	CATSRESAGHSNQPQHF	.	TRBV15	TRBJ1-5	.
TGTGCCAGCAGCCCCCAAAGACTAGCGGGGGGCCGAGGGTCTAGAAGCTCCTACGAGCAGTACTTC	CASSPQRLAGGRGSRSSYEQYF	TRBD2	TRBV7-8	TRBJ2-7	.